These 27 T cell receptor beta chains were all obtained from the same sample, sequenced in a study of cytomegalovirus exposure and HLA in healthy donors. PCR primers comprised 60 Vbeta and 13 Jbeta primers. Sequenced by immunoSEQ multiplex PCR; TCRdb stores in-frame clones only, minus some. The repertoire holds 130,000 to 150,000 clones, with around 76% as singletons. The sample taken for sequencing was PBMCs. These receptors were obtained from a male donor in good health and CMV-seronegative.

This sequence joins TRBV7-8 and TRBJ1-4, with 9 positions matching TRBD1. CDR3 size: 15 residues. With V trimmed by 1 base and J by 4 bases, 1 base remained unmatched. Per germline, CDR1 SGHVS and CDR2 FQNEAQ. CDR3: CASSLGDRDNEKLFF. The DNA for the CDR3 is TGTGCCAGCAGCTTAGGGGACAGGGATAATGAAAAACTGTTTTTT.

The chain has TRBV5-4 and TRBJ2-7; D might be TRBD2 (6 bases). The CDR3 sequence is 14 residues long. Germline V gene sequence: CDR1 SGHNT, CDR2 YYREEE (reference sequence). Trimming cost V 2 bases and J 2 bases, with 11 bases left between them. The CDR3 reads CASSFMGLAYEQYF. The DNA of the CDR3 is TGTGCCAGCAGCTTTATGGGACTGGCCTACGAGCAGTACTTC.

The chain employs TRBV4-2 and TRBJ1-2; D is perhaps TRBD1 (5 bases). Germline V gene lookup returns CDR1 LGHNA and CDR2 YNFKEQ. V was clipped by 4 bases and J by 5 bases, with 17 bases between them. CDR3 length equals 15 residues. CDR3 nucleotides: TGTGCCAGCAGCCGCGAAACCCGACAGAATTATGGCTACACCTTC. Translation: CASSRETRQNYGYTF.

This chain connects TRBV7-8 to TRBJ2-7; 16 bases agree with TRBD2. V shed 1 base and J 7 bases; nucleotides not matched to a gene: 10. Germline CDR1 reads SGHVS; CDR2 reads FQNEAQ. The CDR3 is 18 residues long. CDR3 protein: CASSLVSGTSGRASEQYF. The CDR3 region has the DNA TGTGCCAGCAGCTTAGTCTCAGGGACTAGCGGGAGGGCTAGTGAGCAGTACTTC.

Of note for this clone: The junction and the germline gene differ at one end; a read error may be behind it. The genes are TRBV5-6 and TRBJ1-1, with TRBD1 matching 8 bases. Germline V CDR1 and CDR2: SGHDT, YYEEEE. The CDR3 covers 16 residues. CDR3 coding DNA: TGTGCCCGCAGCTCACCCGGACAGGGTGGGCGCACTGAAGCTTTCTTT. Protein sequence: CARSSPGQGGRTEAFF. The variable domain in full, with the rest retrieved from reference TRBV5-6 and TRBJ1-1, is DAGVTQSPTHLIKTRGQQVTLRCSPKSGHDTVSWYQQALGQGPQFIFQYYEEEERQRGNFPDRFSGHQFPNYSSELNVNALLLGDSALYLCARSSPGQGGRTEAFFGQGTRLTVV.

CDR3 nucleotide sequence: TGCGCCAGCAGCCATGGGACAGGGTGGAGTAGGGTGAACACTGAAGCTTTCTTT. It yields the protein CASSHGTGWSRVNTEAFF. This rearrangement joins TRBV4-1 to TRBJ1-1; 9 nucleotides align to TRBD1. This CDR3 is built from 18 residues. Trimming at V came to 3 bases and at J to 0 bases, leaving 11 bases not matched to a gene. Germline values: CDR1 MGHRA, CDR2 YSYEKL.

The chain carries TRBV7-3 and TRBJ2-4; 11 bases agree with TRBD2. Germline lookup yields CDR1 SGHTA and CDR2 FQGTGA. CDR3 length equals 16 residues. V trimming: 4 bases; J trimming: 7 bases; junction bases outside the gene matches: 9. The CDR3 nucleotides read TGTGCCAGCAGCTCAAGGATTGCTAGCGGGAGGAACATTCAGTACTTC. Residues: CASSSRIASGRNIQYF. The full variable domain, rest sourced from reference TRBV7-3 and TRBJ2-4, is GAGVSQTPSNKVTEKGKYVELRCDPISGHTALYWYRQSLGQGPEFLIYFQGTGAADDSGLPNDRFFAVRPEGSVSTLKIQRTERGDSAVYLCASSSRIASGRNIQYFGAGTRLSVL.

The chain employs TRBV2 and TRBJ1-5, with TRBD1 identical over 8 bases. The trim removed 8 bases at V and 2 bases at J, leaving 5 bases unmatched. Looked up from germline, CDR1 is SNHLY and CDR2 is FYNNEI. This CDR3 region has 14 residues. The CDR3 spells CASGDRGGNQPQHF. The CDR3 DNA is TGTGCCAGCGGAGACAGGGGTGGCAATCAGCCCCAGCATTTT.

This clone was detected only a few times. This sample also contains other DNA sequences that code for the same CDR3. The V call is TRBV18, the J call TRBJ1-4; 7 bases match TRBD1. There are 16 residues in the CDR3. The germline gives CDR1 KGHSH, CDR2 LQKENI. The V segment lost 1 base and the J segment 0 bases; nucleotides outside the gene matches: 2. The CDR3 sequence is CASSPLTGATNEKLFF. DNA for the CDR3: TGTGCCAGCTCACCACTTACAGGGGCAACTAATGAAAAACTGTTTTTT.

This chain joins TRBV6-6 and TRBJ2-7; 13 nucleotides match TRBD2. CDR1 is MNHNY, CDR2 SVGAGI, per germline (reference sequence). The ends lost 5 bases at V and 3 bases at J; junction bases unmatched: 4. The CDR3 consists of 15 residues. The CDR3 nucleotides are TGTGCCAGCAGTCCAAGGACTAGCGGGAGCTACGAGCAGTACTTC. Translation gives CASSPRTSGSYEQYF.

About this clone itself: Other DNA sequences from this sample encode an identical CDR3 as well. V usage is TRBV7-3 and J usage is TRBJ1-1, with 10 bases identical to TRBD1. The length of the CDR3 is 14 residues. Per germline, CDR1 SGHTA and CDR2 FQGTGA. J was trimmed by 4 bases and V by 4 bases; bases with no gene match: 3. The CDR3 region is CASSSWTGGTEAFF. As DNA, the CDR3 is TGTGCCAGCAGCTCCTGGACAGGGGGCACTGAAGCTTTCTTT.

CDR3 nucleotides: TGTGCCATCAGTGAGGACAGGGGGCTAGGCTATGGCTACACCTTC. This codes for CAISEDRGLGYGYTF. The chain joins TRBV10-3 to TRBJ1-2, with TRBD1 matching over 10 bases. V lost 2 bases, J lost 4 bases, and 4 bases stayed unmatched. This CDR3 comprises 15 residues. Germline V gene lookup returns CDR1 ENHRY and CDR2 SYGVKD.

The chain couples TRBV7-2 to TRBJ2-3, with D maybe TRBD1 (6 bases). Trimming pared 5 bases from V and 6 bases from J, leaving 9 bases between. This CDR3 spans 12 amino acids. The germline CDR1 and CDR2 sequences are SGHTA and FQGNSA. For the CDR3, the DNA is TGTGCCAGCAGCCCCCAGGGGGATACGCAGTATTTT. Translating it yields CASSPQGDTQYF.

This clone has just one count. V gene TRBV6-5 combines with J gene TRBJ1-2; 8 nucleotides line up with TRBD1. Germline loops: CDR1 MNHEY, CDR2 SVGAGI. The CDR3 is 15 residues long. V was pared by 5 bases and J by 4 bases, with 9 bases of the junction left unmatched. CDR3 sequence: CASSIWTGTTYGYTF. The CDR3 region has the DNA TGTGCCAGCAGTATTTGGACAGGGACAACCTATGGCTACACCTTC.

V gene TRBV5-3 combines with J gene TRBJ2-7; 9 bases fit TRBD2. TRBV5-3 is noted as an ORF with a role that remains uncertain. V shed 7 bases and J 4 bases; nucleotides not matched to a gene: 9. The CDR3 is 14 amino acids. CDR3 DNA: TGTGCCAGAGAGGGCGGGAGGGCCTTATACGAGCAGTACTTC. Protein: CAREGGRALYEQYF.

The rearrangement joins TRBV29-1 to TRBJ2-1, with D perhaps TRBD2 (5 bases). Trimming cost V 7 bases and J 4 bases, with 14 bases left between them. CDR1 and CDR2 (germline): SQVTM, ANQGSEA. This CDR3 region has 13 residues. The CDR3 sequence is CSAWAGTYNEQFF. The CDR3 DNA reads TGCAGCGCTTGGGCGGGTACGTACAATGAGCAGTTCTTC.

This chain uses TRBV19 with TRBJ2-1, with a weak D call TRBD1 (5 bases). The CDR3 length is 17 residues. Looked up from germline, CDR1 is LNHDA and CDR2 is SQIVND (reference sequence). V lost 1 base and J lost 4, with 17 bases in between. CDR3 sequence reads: CASSIGTGMILYNEQFF. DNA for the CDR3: TGTGCCAGTAGTATAGGTACAGGAATGATCCTTTACAATGAGCAGTTCTTC.

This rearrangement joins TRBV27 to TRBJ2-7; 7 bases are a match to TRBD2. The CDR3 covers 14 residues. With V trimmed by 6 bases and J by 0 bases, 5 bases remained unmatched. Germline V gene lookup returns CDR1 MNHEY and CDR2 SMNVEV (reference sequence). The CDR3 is CASSPAGLSYEQYF. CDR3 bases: TGTGCCAGCAGCCCAGCGGGGCTCTCCTACGAGCAGTACTTC.

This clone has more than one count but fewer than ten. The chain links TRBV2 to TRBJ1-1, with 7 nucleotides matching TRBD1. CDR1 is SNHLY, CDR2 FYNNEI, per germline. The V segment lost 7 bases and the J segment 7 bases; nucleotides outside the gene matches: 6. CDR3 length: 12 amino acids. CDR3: CASTRGQLEAFF. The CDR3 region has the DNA TGTGCCAGCACGCGGGGACAGCTTGAAGCTTTCTTT.

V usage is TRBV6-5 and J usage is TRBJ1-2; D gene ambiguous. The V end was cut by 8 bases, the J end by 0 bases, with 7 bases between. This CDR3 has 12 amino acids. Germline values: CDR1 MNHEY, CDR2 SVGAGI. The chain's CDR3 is CASVNTNYGYTF. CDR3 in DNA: TGTGCCAGCGTAAATACTAACTATGGCTACACCTTC.

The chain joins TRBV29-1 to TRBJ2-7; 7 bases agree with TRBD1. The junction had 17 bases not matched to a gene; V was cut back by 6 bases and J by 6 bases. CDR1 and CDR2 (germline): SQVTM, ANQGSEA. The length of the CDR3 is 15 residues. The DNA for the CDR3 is TGCAGCGTGATTAACAGGGGCATTTATTCCAGCGAGCAGTACTTC. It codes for CSVINRGIYSSEQYF.

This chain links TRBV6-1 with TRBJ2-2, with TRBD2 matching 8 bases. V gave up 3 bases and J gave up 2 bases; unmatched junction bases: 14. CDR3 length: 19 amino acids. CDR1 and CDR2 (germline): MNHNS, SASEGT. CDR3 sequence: CASSEREAVAGFNTGELFF. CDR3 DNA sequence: TGTGCCAGCAGTGAGAGGGAAGCGGTAGCGGGGTTTAACACCGGGGAGCTGTTTTTT.

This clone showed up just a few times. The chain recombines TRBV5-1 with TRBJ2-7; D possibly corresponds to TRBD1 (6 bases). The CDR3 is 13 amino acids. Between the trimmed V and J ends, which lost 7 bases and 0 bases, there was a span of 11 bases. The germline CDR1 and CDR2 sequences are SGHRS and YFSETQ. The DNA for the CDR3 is TGCGCCAGCGGCCGGGACAACTCCTACGAGCAGTACTTC. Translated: CASGRDNSYEQYF.

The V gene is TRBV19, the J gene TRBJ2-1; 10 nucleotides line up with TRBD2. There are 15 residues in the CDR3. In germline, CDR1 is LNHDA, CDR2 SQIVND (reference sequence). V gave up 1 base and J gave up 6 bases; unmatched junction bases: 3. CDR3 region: CASSIAGTSVNEQFF. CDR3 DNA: TGTGCCAGTAGTATAGCCGGGACTAGCGTCAATGAGCAGTTCTTC.

The CDR3 DNA is TGTGCCAGCAGCCAGCAGGGGTATTCAGATGGCTACACCTTC. Translated: CASSQQGYSDGYTF. The V gene is TRBV13, the J gene TRBJ1-2; tentative D call: TRBD1 (6 bases). This CDR3 is built from 14 residues. Germline CDR1 reads PRHDT; CDR2 reads FYEKMQ (reference sequence). Trimming left V 5 bases short and J 6 bases short, with 16 bases between.

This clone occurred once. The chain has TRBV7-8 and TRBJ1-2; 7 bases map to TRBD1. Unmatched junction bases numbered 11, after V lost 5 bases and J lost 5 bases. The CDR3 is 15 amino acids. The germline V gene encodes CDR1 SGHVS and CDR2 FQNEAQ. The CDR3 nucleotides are TGTGCCAGCAGCGAATTAGGACAGGCCGCATATGGCTACACCTTC. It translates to CASSELGQAAYGYTF.

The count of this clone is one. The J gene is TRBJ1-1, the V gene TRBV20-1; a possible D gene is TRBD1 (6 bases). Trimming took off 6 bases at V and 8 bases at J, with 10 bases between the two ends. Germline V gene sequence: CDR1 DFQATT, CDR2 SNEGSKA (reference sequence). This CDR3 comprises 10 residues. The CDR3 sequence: CSAGGTEAFF. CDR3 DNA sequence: TGCAGTGCGGGAGGGACAGAAGCTTTCTTT.